The clone carrying this T cell receptor beta chain was counted many times. Template-switching 5'RACE yielded the TCR cDNA; a universal primer site and UMIs were added in the process. TCRdb independently ran MiXCR on the 5' RACE reads; one entry per CDR3 protein. This table holds under 50,000 distinct CDR3 sequences, roughly 6.4% found once. Trimming left V 3 bases short and J 0 bases short, with 8 bases between. CDR1 and CDR2 (germline): KGHSH, LQKENI. This CDR3 region has 15 residues. The record originates from a study of T cells after yellow fever vaccination. In the study overall: Markers CD3, CD45RA, CCR7 and CD95 served to sort the EM, EMRA, CM and Tscm memory subsets. Fractions containing few cells were prepared with SMART-Seq v4 Ultra Low Input.

Regarding the study as a whole: Sorting of memory subsets on day 0 yielded almost no detectable vaccine-responding clonotypes.

This sequence was found in a man younger than 45 who received the YFV17D yellow fever vaccine. The chain is built from TRBV18 and TRBJ2-2; D is tentatively TRBD1 or TRBD2 (5 bases each). Sequenced material: PBMCs, either bulk or a sorted T-cell subset (CD4+, CD8+, memory, or dextramer-sorted; not recorded which), taken 45 days after the yellow fever booster vaccination. The DNA for the CDR3 is TGTGCCAGCTCACCGGGGGAAGCGAACACCGGGGAGCTGTTTTTT. It translates to CASSPGEANTGELFF.